The clone carrying this TCR beta chain was detected only a few times. Its antigen is unknown. Documented time point: week 47, end of study. Vaccination comprised doses that each held 300 ug of mutant IDH1 20-mer peptide, plus topical imiquimod. In weeks 1, 3, 5, 7, 11, 15, 19 and 23, patients were immunized, eight times in all. This specimen belongs to a study of a mutant IDH1 vaccine in newly diagnosed glioma. Study-wide background: Vaccine administration was initiated 4-6 weeks following radiotherapy alone, or with temozolomide cycles. Patients got radiotherapy, temozolomide, or both beforehand, and most got both. The timing of visit V12 was week 35, and that of visit V13 was week 47.

Looked up from germline, CDR1 is SGHTA and CDR2 is FQGNSA. Trimming took 4 bases from V and 6 from J, leaving 15 bases between them. The CDR3 has 14 residues. TCRdb's table, derived via immunoSEQ multiplex PCR, lists solely in-frame clones and lacks some. The table includes 60,000 to 70,000 clones, about four fifths detected once. J is TRBJ1-1 and V is TRBV7-2; no firm D call. This sample comprised PBMCs, obtained from a glioma patient whose treatment included an IDH1 peptide vaccine. The sequence came from a man aged 25-45 years with glioma. CDR3: CASSYIGISSEAFF. In DNA, the CDR3 is TGTGCCAGCAGCTATATCGGGATATCGTCTGAAGCTTTCTTT.